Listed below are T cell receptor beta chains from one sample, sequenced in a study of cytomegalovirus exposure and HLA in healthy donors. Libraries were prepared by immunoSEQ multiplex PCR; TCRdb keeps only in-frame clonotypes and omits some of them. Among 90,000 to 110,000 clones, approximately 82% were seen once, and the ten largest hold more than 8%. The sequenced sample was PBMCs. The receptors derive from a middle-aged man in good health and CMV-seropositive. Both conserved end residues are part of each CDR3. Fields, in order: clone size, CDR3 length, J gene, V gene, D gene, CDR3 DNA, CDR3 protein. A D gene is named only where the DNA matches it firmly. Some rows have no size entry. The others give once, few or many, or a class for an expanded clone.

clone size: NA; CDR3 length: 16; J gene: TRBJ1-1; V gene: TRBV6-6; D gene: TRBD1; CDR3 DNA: TGTGCCAGCAAGAGGACAGGGGGTTTGGGGGACACTGAAGCTTTCTTT; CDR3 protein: CASKRTGGLGDTEAFF
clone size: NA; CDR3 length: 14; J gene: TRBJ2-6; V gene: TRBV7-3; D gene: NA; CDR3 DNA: TGTGCCAGCAGTTTTGGGCCTGGGGCCAACGTCCTGACTTTC; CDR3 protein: CASSFGPGANVLTF
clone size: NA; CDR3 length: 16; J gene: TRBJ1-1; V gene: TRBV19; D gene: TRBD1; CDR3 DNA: TGTGCCAGTACCCTAAGAGGGGGCAGTATGAACACTGAAGCTTTCTTT; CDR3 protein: CASTLRGGSMNTEAFF
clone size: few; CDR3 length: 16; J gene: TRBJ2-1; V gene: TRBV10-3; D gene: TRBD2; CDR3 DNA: TGTGCCATCAGTTTGACTAGCGGGAGTCGGAACAATGAGCAGTTCTTC; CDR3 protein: CAISLTSGSRNNEQFF
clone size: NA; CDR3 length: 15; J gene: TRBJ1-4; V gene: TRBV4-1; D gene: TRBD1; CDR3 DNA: TGCGCCAGCAGCCACCTGGGACAGAGCAATGAAAAACTGTTTTTT; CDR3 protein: CASSHLGQSNEKLFF
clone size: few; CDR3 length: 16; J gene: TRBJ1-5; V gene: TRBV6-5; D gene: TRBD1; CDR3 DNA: TGTGCCAGCAGTTACTACGGGACAGGTCCCTATCAGCCCCAGCATTTT; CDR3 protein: CASSYYGTGPYQPQHF
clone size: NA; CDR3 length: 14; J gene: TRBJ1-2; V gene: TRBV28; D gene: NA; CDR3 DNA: TGTGCCAGCAGTTTAACTTACAGAAAATCAGGCTACACCTTC; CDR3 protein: CASSLTYRKSGYTF
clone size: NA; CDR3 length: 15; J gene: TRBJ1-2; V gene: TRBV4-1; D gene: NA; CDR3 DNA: TGCGCCAGCAGCCTCGCCCCGACTCCAGAGAATGGCTACACCTTC; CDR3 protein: CASSLAPTPENGYTF
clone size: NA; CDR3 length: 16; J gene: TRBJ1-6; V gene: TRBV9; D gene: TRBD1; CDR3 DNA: TGTGCCAGCAGCCTACAGGGGTTGGAGAGTAATTCACCCCTCCACTTT; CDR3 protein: CASSLQGLESNSPLHF
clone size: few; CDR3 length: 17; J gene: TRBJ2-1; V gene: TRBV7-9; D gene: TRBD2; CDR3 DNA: TGTGCCAGCAGCTCTTCTGGACTAGCGGAGAGGTACAATGAGCAGTTCTTC; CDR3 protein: CASSSSGLAERYNEQFF
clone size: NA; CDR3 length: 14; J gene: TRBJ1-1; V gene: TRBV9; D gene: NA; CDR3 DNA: TGTGCCAGCAACACAACAGGGATATCGGGTGAAGCTTTCTTT; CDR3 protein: CASNTTGISGEAFF
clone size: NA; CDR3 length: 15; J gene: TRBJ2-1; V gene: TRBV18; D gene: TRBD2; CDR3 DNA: TGTGCCAGCTCCGCGGGACTAGCGGAATACAATGAGCAGTTCTTC; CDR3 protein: CASSAGLAEYNEQFF
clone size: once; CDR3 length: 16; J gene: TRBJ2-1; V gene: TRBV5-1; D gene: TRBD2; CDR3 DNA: TGCGCCAGCAGTTGGATCCTAGCGGGAGGGCCCAATGAGCAGTTCTTC; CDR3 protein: CASSWILAGGPNEQFF
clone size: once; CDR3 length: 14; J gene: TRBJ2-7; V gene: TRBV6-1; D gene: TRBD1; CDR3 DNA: TGTGCCAGCAGTAGCCCCAACAGGGGCTACGAGCAGTACTTC; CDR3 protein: CASSSPNRGYEQYF
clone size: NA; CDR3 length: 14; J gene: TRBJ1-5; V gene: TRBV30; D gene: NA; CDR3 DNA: TGTGCCTGGAGTGGGCAGGTAGGAAATCAGCCCCAGCATTTT; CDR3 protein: CAWSGQVGNQPQHF
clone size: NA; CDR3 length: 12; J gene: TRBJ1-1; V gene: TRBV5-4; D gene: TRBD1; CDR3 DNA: TGTGCCAGCAGCCTCATGGGACAGGGCGCTTTCTTT; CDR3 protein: CASSLMGQGAFF
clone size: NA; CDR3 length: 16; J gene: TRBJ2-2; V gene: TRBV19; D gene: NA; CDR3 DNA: TGTGCCAGTACCACCGGGGAGGTGAGGAACACCGGGGAGCTGTTTTTT; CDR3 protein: CASTTGEVRNTGELFF
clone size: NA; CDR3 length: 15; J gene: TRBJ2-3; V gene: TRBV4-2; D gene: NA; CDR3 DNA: TGTGCCAGCAGCAAAAACCGGGACAACACAGATACGCAGTATTTT; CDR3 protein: CASSKNRDNTDTQYF
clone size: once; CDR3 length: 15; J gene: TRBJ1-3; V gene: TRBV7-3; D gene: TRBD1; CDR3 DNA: TGTGCCAGCTCCCTAGGGACAGCCTCTGGAAACACCATATATTTT; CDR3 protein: CASSLGTASGNTIYF
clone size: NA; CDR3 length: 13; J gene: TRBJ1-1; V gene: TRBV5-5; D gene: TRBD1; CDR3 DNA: TGTGCCAGCAGCTTGGACAGGGGTACTGAAGCTTTCTTT; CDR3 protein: CASSLDRGTEAFF